These T cell receptor beta chains were read from a single sample in a study of cytomegalovirus exposure and HLA in healthy donors. Assay used: immunoSEQ multiplex PCR; TCRdb lists only in-frame clones, some missing. The table lists roughly 99,000 clones, 70% to 80% of them singletons. Material: PBMCs. The receptors derive from a man younger than 35 in good health and CMV-seronegative. CDR3s include the opening cysteine and the closing phenylalanine or tryptophan. Fields, in order: clone size, D gene, CDR3 length, J gene, V gene, CDR3 DNA, CDR3 protein. D genes are given only for firm matches. Clone size is stated in some rows and not others, as once, few, many or a class when expanded.

clone_size: -
d_call: TRBD2
cdr3_length: 16
j_call: TRBJ2-2
v_call: TRBV15
cdr3_nt: TGTGCCACCAGCCGACCCCGGGGGGCGAACACCGGGGAGCTGTTTTTT
cdr3_aa: CATSRPRGANTGELFF

clone_size: -
d_call: TRBD1
cdr3_length: 16
j_call: TRBJ1-1
v_call: TRBV7-2
cdr3_nt: TGTGCCAGCAGCTCTGAGCGACAGGGGGCAAACACTGAAGCTTTCTTT
cdr3_aa: CASSSERQGANTEAFF

clone_size: -
d_call: -
cdr3_length: 12
j_call: TRBJ1-2
v_call: TRBV7-9
cdr3_nt: TGTGCCAGCAGGGCCACAGGGTTTGGCTACACCTTC
cdr3_aa: CASRATGFGYTF

clone_size: -
d_call: -
cdr3_length: 16
j_call: TRBJ1-1
v_call: TRBV18
cdr3_nt: TGTGCCAGCTCACCAGACAGCCCTAAGGTTAGCACTGAAGCTTTCTTT
cdr3_aa: CASSPDSPKVSTEAFF

clone_size: -
d_call: -
cdr3_length: 16
j_call: TRBJ2-7
v_call: TRBV5-6
cdr3_nt: TGTGCCAGCAGCTTGGCCGGAGGCCTTGCCTCCTACGAGCAGTACTTC
cdr3_aa: CASSLAGGLASYEQYF

clone_size: -
d_call: -
cdr3_length: 14
j_call: TRBJ2-4
v_call: TRBV25-1
cdr3_nt: TGTGCCAGCAGTGAACCCAGGGCTGGGGACATTCAGTACTTC
cdr3_aa: CASSEPRAGDIQYF

clone_size: -
d_call: TRBD1
cdr3_length: 14
j_call: TRBJ1-6
v_call: TRBV18
cdr3_nt: TGTGCCAGCTCCGGGACAGGGGGCGATTCACCCCTCCACTTT
cdr3_aa: CASSGTGGDSPLHF

clone_size: -
d_call: TRBD1
cdr3_length: 17
j_call: TRBJ2-3
v_call: TRBV5-8
cdr3_nt: TGTGCCAGCAGCTTGGGAACCGGGACAGCGAGCACAGATACGCAGTATTTT
cdr3_aa: CASSLGTGTASTDTQYF

clone_size: -
d_call: -
cdr3_length: 14
j_call: TRBJ2-7
v_call: TRBV5-1
cdr3_nt: TGCGCCAGCAGCTTGGACAGGGTATCTGGCGAGCAGTACTTC
cdr3_aa: CASSLDRVSGEQYF

clone_size: -
d_call: -
cdr3_length: 13
j_call: TRBJ1-1
v_call: TRBV5-4
cdr3_nt: TGTGCCAGCAGCTTGGCGGGGAGGTCTGAAGCTTTCTTT
cdr3_aa: CASSLAGRSEAFF

clone_size: -
d_call: -
cdr3_length: 15
j_call: TRBJ1-1
v_call: TRBV5-1
cdr3_nt: TGCGCCAGCACCACCTCGACATCGGTAAACACTGAAGCTTTCTTT
cdr3_aa: CASTTSTSVNTEAFF

clone_size: -
d_call: TRBD1
cdr3_length: 15
j_call: TRBJ1-2
v_call: TRBV18
cdr3_nt: TGTGCCAGCTCACAGGGACAGGGCCCTAACTATGGCTACACCTTC
cdr3_aa: CASSQGQGPNYGYTF

clone_size: -
d_call: -
cdr3_length: 16
j_call: TRBJ1-4
v_call: TRBV4-3
cdr3_nt: TGCGCCAGCAGCCAAGGTGGGGAGATCTACAATGAAAAACTGTTTTTT
cdr3_aa: CASSQGGEIYNEKLFF

clone_size: once
d_call: -
cdr3_length: 14
j_call: TRBJ2-1
v_call: TRBV18
cdr3_nt: TGTGCCAGCTCACCACGGTCTAGTCGCGATGAGCAGTTCTTC
cdr3_aa: CASSPRSSRDEQFF

clone_size: -
d_call: -
cdr3_length: 13
j_call: TRBJ1-1
v_call: TRBV5-1
cdr3_nt: TGCGCCAGCAGCTTGCAGAAGAACACTGAAGCTTTCTTT
cdr3_aa: CASSLQKNTEAFF

clone_size: -
d_call: -
cdr3_length: 15
j_call: TRBJ1-1
v_call: TRBV9
cdr3_nt: TGTGCCAGCAGCCCAAGGACAGCCATGAACACTGAAGCTTTCTTT
cdr3_aa: CASSPRTAMNTEAFF

clone_size: -
d_call: -
cdr3_length: 15
j_call: TRBJ2-1
v_call: TRBV5-1
cdr3_nt: TGCGCCAGCAGCTTGGACAGGAACTCCTACAATGAGCAGTTCTTC
cdr3_aa: CASSLDRNSYNEQFF

clone_size: -
d_call: TRBD1
cdr3_length: 16
j_call: TRBJ1-2
v_call: TRBV6-5
cdr3_nt: TGTGCCAGCAGTTACATTCCGGGACAGGGATCGTATGGCTACACCTTC
cdr3_aa: CASSYIPGQGSYGYTF

clone_size: -
d_call: TRBD2
cdr3_length: 14
j_call: TRBJ2-3
v_call: TRBV29-1
cdr3_nt: TGCAGCGTTGCCCCGGGACTAGCGGTGGATACGCAGTATTTT
cdr3_aa: CSVAPGLAVDTQYF

clone_size: -
d_call: -
cdr3_length: 14
j_call: TRBJ1-1
v_call: TRBV7-9
cdr3_nt: TGTTCCAGCAGCTGGGACAATTGGAACACTGAAGCTTTCTTT
cdr3_aa: CSSSWDNWNTEAFF

clone_size: -
d_call: -
cdr3_length: 17
j_call: TRBJ2-2
v_call: TRBV11-1
cdr3_nt: TGTGCCAGCAGCAGTGGGGGGTGGACACAGAACACCGGGGAGCTGTTTTTT
cdr3_aa: CASSSGGWTQNTGELFF

clone_size: -
d_call: -
cdr3_length: 15
j_call: TRBJ2-2
v_call: TRBV19
cdr3_nt: TGTGCCAGTAGTATACGAGGTACCTTCACCGGGGAGCTGTTTTTT
cdr3_aa: CASSIRGTFTGELFF

clone_size: -
d_call: TRBD2
cdr3_length: 19
j_call: TRBJ2-3
v_call: TRBV19
cdr3_nt: TGTGTCAAAAATCTGGCGGGGGGCCAAACTTTCACTAGCACAGATACGCAGTATTTT
cdr3_aa: CVKNLAGGQTFTSTDTQYF

clone_size: once
d_call: TRBD1
cdr3_length: 15
j_call: TRBJ2-7
v_call: TRBV14
cdr3_nt: TGTGCCAGCAGCCAAGACACAGGGGTCCGCTACGAGCAGTACTTC
cdr3_aa: CASSQDTGVRYEQYF

clone_size: -
d_call: TRBD1
cdr3_length: 16
j_call: TRBJ1-2
v_call: TRBV19
cdr3_nt: TGTGCCAGTAGTTCCCAAGGGCGAGGGACAGACTATGGCTACACCTTC
cdr3_aa: CASSSQGRGTDYGYTF

clone_size: -
d_call: TRBD2
cdr3_length: 16
j_call: TRBJ2-7
v_call: TRBV9
cdr3_nt: TGTGCCAGCAGCGTCTCACTAGCGGGGAACTCCTACGAGCAGTACTTC
cdr3_aa: CASSVSLAGNSYEQYF

clone_size: -
d_call: -
cdr3_length: 16
j_call: TRBJ1-3
v_call: TRBV27
cdr3_nt: TGTGCCAGCAGTTTAAACAGCCTCCTCTCTAGAAACACCATATATTTT
cdr3_aa: CASSLNSLLSRNTIYF

clone_size: -
d_call: -
cdr3_length: 14
j_call: TRBJ1-3
v_call: TRBV5-1
cdr3_nt: TGCGCCAGCAGCTGGGGGACTCCTGGAAACACCATATATTTT
cdr3_aa: CASSWGTPGNTIYF

clone_size: once
d_call: TRBD1
cdr3_length: 14
j_call: TRBJ2-7
v_call: TRBV7-8
cdr3_nt: TGTGCCAGCAGATCCGGGACAGGGGCGTACGAGCAGTACTTC
cdr3_aa: CASRSGTGAYEQYF

clone_size: -
d_call: TRBD2
cdr3_length: 15
j_call: TRBJ2-1
v_call: TRBV5-8
cdr3_nt: TGTGCCAGCAGCACCGGTGTGCGGGGGGGACATGAGCAGTTCTTC
cdr3_aa: CASSTGVRGGHEQFF

clone_size: -
d_call: TRBD1
cdr3_length: 15
j_call: TRBJ1-1
v_call: TRBV25-1
cdr3_nt: TGTGCCAGCAGTGGAACGTACAGGGGGCGGACTGAAGCTTTCTTT
cdr3_aa: CASSGTYRGRTEAFF

clone_size: -
d_call: TRBD2
cdr3_length: 18
j_call: TRBJ2-2
v_call: TRBV9
cdr3_nt: TGTGCCAGCAGCGAAACTAGCGGGGGGTCTTCGGGGACCGGGGAGCTGTTTTTT
cdr3_aa: CASSETSGGSSGTGELFF

clone_size: -
d_call: -
cdr3_length: 14
j_call: TRBJ1-1
v_call: TRBV9
cdr3_nt: TGTGCCAGCAGCGTAGGCTTGTCCGAGGACAAAGCTTTCTTT
cdr3_aa: CASSVGLSEDKAFF

clone_size: -
d_call: -
cdr3_length: 12
j_call: TRBJ1-1
v_call: TRBV5-4
cdr3_nt: TGTGCCAGCAGCTTCATGAACACTGAAGCTTTCTTT
cdr3_aa: CASSFMNTEAFF

clone_size: -
d_call: -
cdr3_length: 14
j_call: TRBJ1-5
v_call: TRBV28
cdr3_nt: TGTGCCAGCAACGAAGACAGGTCTCATCAGCCCCAGCATTTT
cdr3_aa: CASNEDRSHQPQHF

clone_size: few
d_call: -
cdr3_length: 13
j_call: TRBJ1-2
v_call: TRBV5-6
cdr3_nt: TGTGCCAGCAGCTTGGTTGACAGCTATGGCTACACCTTC
cdr3_aa: CASSLVDSYGYTF

clone_size: once
d_call: TRBD1
cdr3_length: 14
j_call: TRBJ2-7
v_call: TRBV11-2
cdr3_nt: TGTGCCAGCAGCCCAGCCGGGACAGGGGGAGAGCAGTACTTC
cdr3_aa: CASSPAGTGGEQYF

clone_size: few
d_call: -
cdr3_length: 14
j_call: TRBJ1-1
v_call: TRBV9
cdr3_nt: TGTGCCAGCAGCGTAGGTGGAGGGGCCACTGAAGCTTTCTTT
cdr3_aa: CASSVGGGATEAFF

clone_size: -
d_call: -
cdr3_length: 14
j_call: TRBJ1-6
v_call: TRBV11-2
cdr3_nt: TGTGCCAGCAGCTCATCGGGGGTCAATTCACCCCTCCACTTT
cdr3_aa: CASSSSGVNSPLHF

clone_size: -
d_call: -
cdr3_length: 17
j_call: TRBJ1-3
v_call: TRBV4-2
cdr3_nt: TGTGCCAGCAGCCGCCTAGCGAACTCTGGCTCTGGAAACACCATATATTTT
cdr3_aa: CASSRLANSGSGNTIYF

clone_size: -
d_call: -
cdr3_length: 15
j_call: TRBJ1-1
v_call: TRBV11-1
cdr3_nt: TGTGCCAGCAGCTTGGACGGACAGTTCGGCACTGAAGCTTTCTTT
cdr3_aa: CASSLDGQFGTEAFF

clone_size: -
d_call: -
cdr3_length: 13
j_call: TRBJ2-5
v_call: TRBV28
cdr3_nt: TGTGCCAGCAGCACAGGTGGGGAAGAGACCCAGTACTTC
cdr3_aa: CASSTGGEETQYF